This T cell receptor (beta chain) was observed in a study of shared clonotypes between healthy human individuals. Profiling relied on immunoSEQ multiplex PCR, and the TCRdb table lists in-frame clones only, not all of them. The sample has 1,400,000 or so clones, just under 99% seen once. V was cut by 7 bases and J by 1 base, with 7 bases left in between. Germline V gene lookup returns CDR1 MNHEY and CDR2 SVGAGI. This CDR3 contains 12 residues. J is TRBJ1-1 and V is TRBV6-5, with unresolved D. The sequence came from a man aged 25 to 40 in good health. The sample taken for sequencing was naive CD4+ T cells sorted from blood. The subset denotes: CD45RA+ positively selected. The CDR3 spells CASKFGNTEAFF. DNA of the CDR3: TGTGCCAGCAAGTTCGGGAACACTGAAGCTTTCTTT.